What follows are 25 T cell receptor beta chains derived from one specimen sequenced in a study of T cells after yellow fever vaccination. TCRdb re-called the 5' RACE reads with MiXCR, one entry per CDR3 protein. The repertoire includes 95,000 to 100,000 distinct CDR3 sequences, under 7% of them detected once, and about two fifths sits in the top ten. The sample was CD8+ T cells sorted from PBMCs, taken 10 days after the yellow fever booster vaccination. The receptors here all came from a man between 18 and 35 years old who received the YFV17D yellow fever vaccine.

There are a few counts of this clonotype. This sequence joins TRBV2 and TRBJ2-1, with TRBD2 identical over 10 bases. This CDR3 contains 15 residues. Germline lookup yields CDR1 SNHLY and CDR2 FYNNEI. J lost 0 bases, V lost 6 bases, and 2 bases had no gene match. For the CDR3, the DNA is TGTGCCAGCAGAGAGCGGGGGGGCTCCTACAATGAGCAGTTCTTC. Its translation: CASRERGGSYNEQFF.

The rearrangement links TRBV9 to TRBJ2-7; 8 bases are a match to TRBD1. The CDR3 has 13 amino acids. The germline V gene encodes CDR1 SGDLS and CDR2 YYNGEE. V gave up 3 bases and J gave up 5 bases; unmatched junction bases: 4. The CDR3 spells CASSGRDRHEQYF. The DNA of the CDR3 is TGTGCCAGCAGCGGCCGGGACAGGCACGAGCAGTACTTC. Variable domain in full (rest from reference TRBV9 and TRBJ2-7): DSGVTQTPKHLITATGQRVTLRCSPRSGDLSVYWYQQSLDQGLQFLIQYYNGEERAKGNILERFSAQQFPDLHSELNLSSLELGDSALYFCASSGRDRHEQYFGPGTRLTVT.

This clonotype has more than one count but fewer than ten. This chain connects TRBV2 to TRBJ1-1, with no clear D. The V and J ends lost 7 bases and 5 bases respectively, with 20 bases between them. The CDR3 runs to 15 residues. The V gene's germline CDR1 is SNHLY and CDR2 FYNNEI. The CDR3 reads CASNQAVRPRTEAFF. The CDR3, as DNA: TGTGCCAGCAATCAGGCAGTGAGGCCGCGGACTGAAGCTTTCTTT.

For the CDR3, the DNA is TGCAGCGTTGAGAAGACTAGCGGGGGGGCCAGGGGGAGATACATTCAGTACTTC. Residues: CSVEKTSGGARGRYIQYF. This chain uses TRBV29-1 with TRBJ2-4, with 14 positions matching TRBD2. The CDR3 is 18 amino acids. The V gene end was trimmed by 3 bases and the J gene end by 8 bases; junction bases not matched to a gene: 15. Germline-derived CDR1 and CDR2 are SQVTM and ANQGSEA. Filled out from reference TRBV29-1 and TRBJ2-4, the complete variable domain reads SAVISQKPSRDICQRGTSLTIQCQVDSQVTMMFWYRQQPGQSLTLIATANQGSEATYESGFVIDKFPISRPNLTFSTLTVSNMSPEDSSIYLCSVEKTSGGARGRYIQYFGAGTRLSVL.

The sample holds a few counts of this clonotype. The V call is TRBV7-9, the J call TRBJ2-1; D is perhaps TRBD1 (5 bases). Trimming cost V 0 bases and J 7 bases, with 16 bases left between them. The CDR3 is 16 residues long. In germline, CDR1 is SEHNR, CDR2 FQNEAQ (reference sequence). The CDR3 region is CASSLASRASSNEQFF. The CDR3 nucleotides are TGTGCCAGCAGCTTAGCGAGCAGGGCGTCTTCTAATGAGCAGTTCTTC.

This clonotype was recorded many times. The gene calls are TRBV27 and TRBJ2-1; TRBD2 might be the D (6 bases). Trimming left V 0 bases short and J 9 bases short, with 9 bases between. The CDR3 consists of 13 residues. CDR1 is MNHEY, CDR2 SMNVEV, per germline (reference sequence). The DNA of the CDR3 is TGTGCCAGCAGTTTATCGGGGGGTTTTGAGCAGTTCTTC. Protein sequence: CASSLSGGFEQFF.

This clonotype was detected only a few times. This chain joins TRBV12-3 or TRBV12-4 and TRBJ2-1; D may be TRBD2 (6 bases). V was pared by 3 bases and J by 5 bases, with 14 bases between. The CDR3 runs to 15 residues. The CDR3 region has the DNA TGTGCCAGCAGTTTTCTACCGGGGGAAGACAATGAGCAGTTCTTC. Translating it yields CASSFLPGEDNEQFF.

This clonotype was observed at least ten times. V and J are TRBV6-2 or TRBV6-3 and TRBJ2-1, with D maybe TRBD2 (6 bases). The V gene lost 6 bases and the J gene lost 0 bases, with 12 bases spanning the gap. Germline V gene sequence: CDR1 MNHEY, CDR2 SVGEGT. This CDR3 contains 15 residues. In DNA form, the CDR3 reads TGTGCCAGCAGCTCCGGGGGATCCTCCTACAATGAGCAGTTCTTC. Translation gives CASSSGGSSYNEQFF.

This clonotype has just a few counts. The V call is TRBV20-1, the J call TRBJ1-2, with TRBD1 as a possible D gene (5 bases). The V and J ends lost 3 bases and 2 bases respectively, with 13 bases between them. This CDR3 has 14 residues. In germline, CDR1 is DFQATT, CDR2 SNEGSKA (reference sequence). The CDR3 DNA sequence: TGCAGTGCTAGTGGGGCGACAGAAAACTATGGCTACACCTTC. This gives the protein CSASGATENYGYTF.

This chain uses TRBV20-1 with TRBJ2-5, with D possibly matching TRBD1 (5 bases). Germline V gives CDR1 DFQATT, CDR2 SNEGSKA (reference sequence). Deletions cut 8 bases from V and 4 bases from J, with 29 bases between. The CDR3 has 17 amino acids. CDR3 DNA: TGCAGTACGCGCCGCACAGGCGGTGTACGGGCCAGAGAGACCCAGTACTTC. This translates into CSTRRTGGVRARETQYF.

The rearrangement uses TRBV7-3 and TRBJ1-3, with a tentative D call TRBD1 (6 bases). CDR3 length: 15 residues. Germline assignment: CDR1 SGHTA and CDR2 FQGTGA. Trimming left V 5 bases short and J 2 bases short, with 13 bases between. CDR3 in DNA: TGTGCCAGCAGCGCTACAGGGAACCCTGGAAACACCATATATTTT. Translation gives CASSATGNPGNTIYF.

This clonotype was detected only a few times. The genes are TRBV19 and TRBJ1-4, with D unclear. The CDR3 runs 15 residues. Germline V lookup: CDR1 LNHDA, CDR2 SQIVND (reference sequence). V was pared by 3 bases and J by 8 bases, with 16 bases between. CDR3 protein: CASSIFDRHSEKLFF. CDR3 nucleotides: TGTGCCAGTAGTATCTTCGACCGCCATTCGGAAAAACTGTTTTTT.

The gene calls are TRBV29-1 and TRBJ1-2; no definite D call. Trimming removed 6 bases at V and 3 bases at J, with 14 bases between. This CDR3 comprises 13 residues. Germline V gives CDR1 SQVTM, CDR2 ANQGSEA. The CDR3 loop reads CSVRANTDYGYTF. In DNA, the CDR3 is TGCAGCGTCCGGGCCAACACTGACTATGGCTACACCTTC.

This clonotype was counted a few times. V usage is TRBV29-1 and J usage is TRBJ2-3; 11 bases are a match to TRBD2. Germline V gene data show CDR1 as SQVTM and CDR2 as ANQGSEA. This CDR3 has 14 amino acids. J lost 5 bases, V lost 4 bases, and 5 bases had no gene match. The CDR3: CSVVLAGGGDTQYF. In nucleotides, the CDR3 is TGCAGCGTTGTCCTAGCGGGGGGCGGAGATACGCAGTATTTT.

This clonotype was counted ten times or more. The gene calls are TRBV3-1 and TRBJ2-5; D unresolved. The ends were cut back, 0 bases at V and 2 bases at J, with 13 bases in the middle. The CDR3 is made up of 16 amino acids. Germline V gene sequence: CDR1 LGHDT, CDR2 YNNKEL (reference sequence). CDR3 coding DNA: TGTGCCAGCAGCCAAGATAGTACCGAAACTCAAGAGACCCAGTACTTC. It translates to CASSQDSTETQETQYF.

This clonotype was recorded many times. The V and J genes are TRBV11-2 and TRBJ2-1; tentative D call: TRBD2 (5 bases). The germline V gene encodes CDR1 SGHAT and CDR2 FQNNGV. V lost 5 bases, J lost 4 bases, and 9 bases lay in between. There are 13 residues in the CDR3. The CDR3 loop reads CASSLRGYNEQFF. CDR3 DNA sequence: TGTGCCAGCAGCCTGCGAGGGTACAATGAGCAGTTCTTC.

V is TRBV27 and J is TRBJ1-1; D is unresolved. V lost 4 bases to trimming and J lost 4 bases, with 10 bases between them. The CDR3 spans 13 residues. The V gene's germline CDR1 is MNHEY and CDR2 SMNVEV (reference sequence). In DNA form, the CDR3 reads TGTGCCAGCAGTTGGCGGGAGGGCACTGAAGCTTTCTTT. Translated, it gives CASSWREGTEAFF.

This clonotype has a handful of counts. The chain recombines TRBV7-9 with TRBJ2-3; 9 positions agree with TRBD2. The V gene's germline CDR1 is SEHNR and CDR2 FQNEAQ (reference sequence). Germline trimming cut 4 bases from V and 2 bases from J; bases unmatched to any gene: 4. The CDR3 runs 15 residues. CDR3 DNA: TGTGCCAGCAGCTCGACTAGCGGTAACACAGATACGCAGTATTTT. This codes for CASSSTSGNTDTQYF.

On this clonotype: Given a much more abundant clone one base away, this may be a read error. The rearrangement links TRBV5-1 to TRBJ2-7, with TRBD1 matching over 11 bases. This CDR3 has 15 residues. CDR1 is SGHRS and CDR2 is YFSETQ in the germline V gene. The DNA of the CDR3 is TGCGACAGCAGCCTTCGGACAGGGGGCACCTACGAGCAGTACTTC. Translation: CDSSLRTGGTYEQYF.

This clonotype was picked up many times. V usage is TRBV9 and J usage is TRBJ2-3; no clear D. The CDR3 has 15 residues. V lost 4 bases and J lost 4, with 16 bases in between. CDR1 and CDR2 (germline): SGDLS, YYNGEE. The CDR3 region is CASSPQTSRADTQYF. CDR3 bases: TGTGCCAGCAGCCCCCAGACCTCCAGAGCAGATACGCAGTATTTT.

The chain uses TRBV27 and TRBJ2-7; D gene ambiguous. This CDR3 comprises 11 residues. Germline CDR1 and CDR2: MNHEY and SMNVEV (reference sequence). Deletions cut 5 bases from V and 5 bases from J, with 7 bases between. The CDR3 here is CASSRLNEQYF. The CDR3 nucleotides read TGTGCCAGCAGTCGCCTTAACGAGCAGTACTTC.

This clonotype came up a few times. The chain employs TRBV6-5 and TRBJ2-7; D gene unclear. Trimming removed 7 bases at V and 2 bases at J, with 12 bases between. The CDR3 is made up of 13 amino acids. Germline CDR1 reads MNHEY; CDR2 reads SVGAGI. The CDR3 coding sequence is TGTGCCAGCACCGTTGCTCCTACCTACGAGCAGTACTTC. It encodes CASTVAPTYEQYF.

The chain employs TRBV4-2 and TRBJ1-1; D uncertain. The germline gives CDR1 LGHNA, CDR2 YNFKEQ. The V and J ends lost 0 bases and 1 base respectively, with 3 bases between them. The CDR3 consists of 13 residues. As DNA, the CDR3 is TGTGCCAGCAGCCAAGAAAAGAACACTGAAGCTTTCTTT. This codes for CASSQEKNTEAFF.

This clonotype was counted a few times. The V call is TRBV29-1, the J call TRBJ2-3; maybe TRBD1 (5 bases). The CDR3 sequence is 14 residues long. The V end was cut by 3 bases, the J end by 3 bases, with 13 bases between. The germline CDR1 and CDR2 sequences are SQVTM and ANQGSEA. In nucleotides, the CDR3 is TGCAGCGTTGACGACAGCATCTCAACAGATACGCAGTATTTT. This translates into CSVDDSISTDTQYF.

The chain joins TRBV4-1 to TRBJ1-1; TRBD1 agrees at 7 bases. The V gene end was trimmed by 3 bases and the J gene end by 5 bases; junction bases not matched to a gene: 12. CDR1 is MGHRA and CDR2 is YSYEKL in the germline V gene. There are 16 residues in the CDR3. Here the CDR3 reads CASSHAYRGRGTEAFF. CDR3 coding DNA: TGCGCCAGCAGCCATGCCTACAGGGGAAGAGGTACTGAAGCTTTCTTT.